Shown below are 5 T cell receptor beta chains from a single sample sequenced in a study of CD8+ T cells in alopecia areata. Noted treatment: oral pan-JAK inhibitor, 5-10 mg twice daily. Isolated RNA was reverse transcribed into cDNA used as the sequencing template. Here immunoSEQ multiplex PCR was the method, and the copy in TCRdb shows in-frame clones only, minus some. The sample has 85,000 to 110,000 clones; over 75% are singletons. The material was CD8+ T cells sorted from blood, obtained at approximately week 30, from a patient treated with tofacitinib. The receptor set was obtained from a human donor with alopecia areata.

This clone was observed a few times. This chain uses TRBV11-2 with TRBJ2-3; no firm D call. This CDR3 has 12 amino acids. V was clipped by 3 bases and J by 3 bases, with 4 bases between them. Germline V gene sequence: CDR1 SGHAT, CDR2 FQNNGV. This chain's CDR3 is CASSFGTDTQYF. For the CDR3, the DNA is TGTGCCAGCAGCTTTGGAACAGATACGCAGTATTTT. Filled out from reference TRBV11-2 and TRBJ2-3, the complete variable domain reads EAGVAQSPRYKIIEKRQSVAFWCNPISGHATLYWYQQILGQGPKLLIQFQNNGVVDDSQLPKDRFSAERLKGVDSTLKIQPAKLEDSAVYLCASSFGTDTQYFGPGTRLTVL.

The chain employs TRBV10-3 and TRBJ2-7, with 8 bases lining up with TRBD1. This CDR3 comprises 14 residues. J lost 3 bases, V lost 3 bases, and 4 bases had no gene match. The V gene's germline CDR1 is ENHRY and CDR2 SYGVKD. Written as DNA, the CDR3 is TGTGCCATCAGTGAAGGACAGGGCTACTACGAGCAGTACTTC. This translates into CAISEGQGYYEQYF.

The chain joins TRBV4-1 to TRBJ2-1, with 8 bases matching TRBD1. This CDR3 is built from 11 residues. J was trimmed by 8 bases and V by 6 bases; bases with no gene match: 0. Germline CDR1 is MGHRA and CDR2 is YSYEKL. The CDR3 bases are TGCGCCAGCAGGACAGGGGATGAGCAGTTCTTC. Its translation is CASRTGDEQFF.

The chain couples TRBV11-2 to TRBJ2-2; tentative D call: TRBD2 (5 bases). The germline gives CDR1 SGHAT, CDR2 FQNNGV. Trimming took 7 bases from V and 2 from J, leaving 11 bases between them. The CDR3 runs to 14 residues. The CDR3 here is CASIRSGNTGELFF. The DNA of the CDR3 is TGTGCCAGCATTCGGTCGGGAAACACCGGGGAGCTGTTTTTT.

This clone was observed a few times. This rearrangement joins TRBV7-3 to TRBJ2-3; 11 bases map to TRBD2. CDR1 SGHTA and CDR2 FQGTGA come from the germline V gene. V lost 5 bases to trimming and J lost 3 bases; unmatched junction nucleotides: 4. The CDR3 extends over 15 amino acids. CDR3 sequence: CASSLAGGVTDTQYF. The CDR3 coding sequence is TGTGCCAGCAGCCTAGCGGGAGGAGTTACAGATACGCAGTATTTT. Full variable domain (outside the CDR3, taken from reference TRBV7-3 and TRBJ2-3): GAGVSQTPSNKVTEKGKYVELRCDPISGHTALYWYRQSLGQGPEFLIYFQGTGAADDSGLPNDRFFAVRPEGSVSTLKIQRTERGDSAVYLCASSLAGGVTDTQYFGPGTRLTVL.